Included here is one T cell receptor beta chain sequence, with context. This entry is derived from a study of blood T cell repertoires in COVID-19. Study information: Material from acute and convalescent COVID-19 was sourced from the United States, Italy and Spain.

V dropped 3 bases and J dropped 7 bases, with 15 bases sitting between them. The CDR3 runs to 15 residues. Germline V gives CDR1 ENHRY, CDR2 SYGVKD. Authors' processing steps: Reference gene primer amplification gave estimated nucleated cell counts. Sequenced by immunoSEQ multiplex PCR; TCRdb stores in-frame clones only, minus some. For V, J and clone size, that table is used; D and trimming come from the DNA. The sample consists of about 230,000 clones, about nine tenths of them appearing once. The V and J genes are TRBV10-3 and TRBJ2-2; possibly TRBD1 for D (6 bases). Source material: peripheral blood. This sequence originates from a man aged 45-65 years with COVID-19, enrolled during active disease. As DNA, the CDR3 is TGTGCCATCAGTGACCAGGCAGGGGTCGGCGGGGAGCTGTTTTTT. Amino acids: CAISDQAGVGGELFF.